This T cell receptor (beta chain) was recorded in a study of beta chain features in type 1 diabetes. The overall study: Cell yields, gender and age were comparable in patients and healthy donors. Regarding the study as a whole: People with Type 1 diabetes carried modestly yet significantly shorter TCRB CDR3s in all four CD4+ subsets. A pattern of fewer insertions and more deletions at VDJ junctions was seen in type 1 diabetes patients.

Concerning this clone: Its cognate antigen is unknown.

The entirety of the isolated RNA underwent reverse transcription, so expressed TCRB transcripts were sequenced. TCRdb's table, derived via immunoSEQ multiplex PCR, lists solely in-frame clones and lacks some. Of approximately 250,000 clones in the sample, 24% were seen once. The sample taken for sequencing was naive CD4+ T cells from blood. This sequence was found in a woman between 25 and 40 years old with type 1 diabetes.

CDR3 in amino acids: CASSLRRQGAGGANVLTF. CDR3 sequence (DNA): TGTGCCAGCAGCCTCCGGCGACAGGGGGCAGGTGGGGCCAACGTCCTGACTTTC. The J gene is TRBJ2-6, the V gene TRBV11-1; 10 bases line up with TRBD1. The CDR3 is 18 residues long. V lost 5 bases to trimming and J lost 3 bases; unmatched junction nucleotides: 10. Germline V gene lookup returns CDR1 SGHAT and CDR2 FQDESV (reference sequence).